Listed below are T cell receptor beta chains from one sample, sequenced in a study of blood T cells in healthy people across ages. A single record per CDR3 protein comes from TCRdb applying MiXCR to the 5' RACE reads. The data contain 700,000 to 1,000,000 distinct CDR3 sequences, 40% to 50% of them singletons. Sequencing input: blood. Receptors were obtained from a man between 60 and 75 years old in good health. Each CDR3 is given with its conserved first and last residue. The D gene is left open where the match is weak. Where a row states a size, it is once, few, many or the class of an expanded clone; other rows omit it.

clone size	D gene	J gene	V gene	CDR3 DNA	CDR3 protein
-	TRBD2	TRBJ2-1	TRBV7-3	TGTGCCAGCAGCTTATATGGCGGGGGGGCGTCCAATGAGCAGTTCTTC	CASSLYGGGASNEQFF
few	-	TRBJ2-2	TRBV3-1	TGTGCCAGCAGCCAAGCGGGGGCGAACACCGGGGAGCTGTTTTTT	CASSQAGANTGELFF
few	TRBD1	TRBJ1-6	TRBV4-1	TGCGCCAGCAGCCACCCGACAGGGGCACCCCTCCACTTT	CASSHPTGAPLHF
-	-	TRBJ2-3	TRBV29-1	TGCAGCACGGGACACTCAGATACGCAGTATTTT	CSTGHSDTQYF
-	TRBD1	TRBJ1-4	TRBV20-1	TGCAGTGCTTGGACAGGGGAAAAACTGTTTTTT	CSAWTGEKLFF
-	-	TRBJ2-5	TRBV7-6	TGTGCCAGCAGCTTAGGCGTAGCAGGGGGGGAGACCCAGTACTTC	CASSLGVAGGETQYF
-	-	TRBJ1-5	TRBV20-1	TGCAGTGCTAGTTCGGCCCTAGGGGATCAGCCCCAGCATTTT	CSASSALGDQPQHF
-	TRBD1	TRBJ1-2	TRBV7-2	TGTGCCAGCAGCTTAGACACGGGACAGGGCAGACATTATGGCTACACCTTC	CASSLDTGQGRHYGYTF
few	-	TRBJ2-1	TRBV9	TGTGCCAGCAGCCCTGGGTCCGATACCAATGAGCAGTTCTTC	CASSPGSDTNEQFF
few	-	TRBJ1-2	TRBV7-2	TGTGCCAGCAGCGATAACTATGGCTACACCTTC	CASSDNYGYTF
-	-	TRBJ2-7	TRBV6-5	TGTACCGGCAGCCGAAGTTCTGCAAGCTCCTACGAGCAGTACTTC	CTGSRSSASSYEQYF